These 3 T cell receptor beta chains originate from one sample sequenced in a study of blood T cell repertoires in COVID-19. Method: immunoSEQ multiplex PCR; TCRdb's copy keeps in-frame clones and lacks some. The data contain roughly 200,000 clones, approximately 79% of them singletons. The material sequenced was peripheral blood. These receptors all stem from a man between 45 and 60 years old who had recovered from COVID-19.

In its sample, this clone was seen a few times. The chain's CDR3 is CASSLDRGPGTEAFF. The CDR3 nucleotides are TGTGCCAGCAGCTTGGACAGGGGGCCTGGCACTGAAGCTTTCTTT. The J gene is TRBJ1-1, the V gene TRBV5-4; 9 bases are shared with TRBD1. Germline V CDR1 and CDR2: SGHNT, YYREEE (reference sequence). V shed 0 bases, J shed 4 bases, and the junction held 4 bases outside the gene matches. The length of the CDR3 is 15 residues.

The gene calls are TRBV4-1 and TRBJ2-5, with no clear D. The CDR3 is made up of 14 amino acids. V shed 0 bases and J shed 5 bases, with 10 bases lying between them. The germline V gene has CDR1 MGHRA and CDR2 YSYEKL. The CDR3 nucleotides read TGCGCCAGCAGCCAAGAACCCCGAGATGAGACCCAGTACTTC. Residues: CASSQEPRDETQYF.

The CDR3 DNA reads as TGTGCCAGCAGTTTATGGGCCACAGGGGACAAAAACATTCAGTACTTC. Amino acid sequence: CASSLWATGDKNIQYF. The chain is built from TRBV28 and TRBJ2-4; TRBD1 agrees at 7 bases. Germline V gene data show CDR1 as MDHEN and CDR2 as SYDVKM. The CDR3 is 16 residues long. Trimming at V came to 0 bases and at J to 3 bases, leaving 5 bases not matched to a gene.